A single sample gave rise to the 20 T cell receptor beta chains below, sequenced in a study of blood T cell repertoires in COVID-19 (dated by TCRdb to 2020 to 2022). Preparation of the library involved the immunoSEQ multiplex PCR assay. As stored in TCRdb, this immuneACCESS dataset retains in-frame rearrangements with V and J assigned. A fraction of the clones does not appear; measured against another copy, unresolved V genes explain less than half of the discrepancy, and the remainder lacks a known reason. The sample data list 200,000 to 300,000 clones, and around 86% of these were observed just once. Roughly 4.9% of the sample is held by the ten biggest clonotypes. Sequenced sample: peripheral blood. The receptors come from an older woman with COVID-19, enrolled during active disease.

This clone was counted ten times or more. The CDR3 nucleotides are TGTGCCAGCAGCACAGGCAGGGGCAATAGCAATCAGCCCCAGCATTTT. As protein: CASSTGRGNSNQPQHF. This rearrangement joins TRBV7-9 to TRBJ1-5, with D possibly TRBD1 on 6 matching bases. Germline loops: CDR1 SEHNR, CDR2 FQNEAQ (reference sequence). V was pared by 5 bases and J by 0 bases, with 14 bases between. This CDR3 is built from 16 residues.

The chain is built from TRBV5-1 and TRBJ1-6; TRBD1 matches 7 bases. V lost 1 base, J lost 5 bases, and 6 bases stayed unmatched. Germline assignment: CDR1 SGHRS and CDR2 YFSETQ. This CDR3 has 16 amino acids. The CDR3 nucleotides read TGCGCCAGCAGCTTGATTCCGGGACAGCATAATTCACCCCTCCACTTT. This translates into CASSLIPGQHNSPLHF.

CDR3 DNA sequence: TGTGCCAGCAGCATACAGGGGTCCCTACGAACTGAAGCTTTCTTT. Its protein is CASSIQGSLRTEAFF. V gene TRBV7-2 combines with J gene TRBJ1-1, with 7 bases identical to TRBD1. Per germline, CDR1 SGHTA and CDR2 FQGNSA. V lost 5 bases and J lost 5; bases outside the gene matches: 11. This CDR3 spans 15 amino acids. Together with reference TRBV7-2 and TRBJ1-1, the CDR3 gives the full variable domain: GAGVSQSPSNKVTEKGKDVELRCDPISGHTALYWYRQSLGQGLEFLIYFQGNSAPDKSGLPSDRFSAERTGGSVSTLTIQRTQQEDSAVYLCASSIQGSLRTEAFFGQGTRLTVV.

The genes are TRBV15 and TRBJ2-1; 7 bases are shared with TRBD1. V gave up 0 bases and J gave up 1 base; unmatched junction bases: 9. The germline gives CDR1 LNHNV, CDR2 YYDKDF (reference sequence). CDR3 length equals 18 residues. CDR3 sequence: CATSRDLPGGSSYNEQFF. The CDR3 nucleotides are TGTGCCACCAGCAGAGATCTGCCAGGGGGTTCGTCCTACAATGAGCAGTTCTTC.

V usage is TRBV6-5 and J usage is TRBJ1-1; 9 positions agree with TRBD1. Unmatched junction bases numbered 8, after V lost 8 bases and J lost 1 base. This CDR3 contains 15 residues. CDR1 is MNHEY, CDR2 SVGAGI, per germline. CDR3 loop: CASSGTGIWNTEAFF. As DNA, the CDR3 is TGTGCCAGCTCCGGGACAGGGATATGGAACACTGAAGCTTTCTTT.

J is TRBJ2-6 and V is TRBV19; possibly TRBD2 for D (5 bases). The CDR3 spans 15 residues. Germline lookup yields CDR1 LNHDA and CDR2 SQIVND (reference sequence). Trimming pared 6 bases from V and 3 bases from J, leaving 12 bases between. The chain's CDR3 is CASSPRGLGANVLTF. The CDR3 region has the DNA TGTGCCAGTAGCCCACGGGGTCTTGGGGCCAACGTCCTGACTTTC.

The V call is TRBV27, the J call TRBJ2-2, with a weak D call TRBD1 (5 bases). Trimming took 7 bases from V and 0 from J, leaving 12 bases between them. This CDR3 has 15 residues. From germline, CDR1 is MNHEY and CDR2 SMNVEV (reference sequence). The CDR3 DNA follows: TGTGCCAGCAAGTGGGGCAGTACGAACACCGGGGAGCTGTTTTTT. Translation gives CASKWGSTNTGELFF.

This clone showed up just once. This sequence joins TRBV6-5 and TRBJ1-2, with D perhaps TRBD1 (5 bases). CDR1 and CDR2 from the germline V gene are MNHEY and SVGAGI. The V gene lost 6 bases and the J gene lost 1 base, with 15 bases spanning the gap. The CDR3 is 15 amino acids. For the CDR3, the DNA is TGTGCCAGCAGGGGAGGGGACCTACTTAACTATGGCTACACCTTC. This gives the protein CASRGGDLLNYGYTF.

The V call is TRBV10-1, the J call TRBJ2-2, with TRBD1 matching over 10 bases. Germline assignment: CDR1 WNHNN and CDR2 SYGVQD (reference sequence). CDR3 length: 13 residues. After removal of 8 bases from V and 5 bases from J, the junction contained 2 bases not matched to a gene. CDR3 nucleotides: TGCGCCAGCGGGACAGGGGTAACCGGGGAGCTGTTTTTT. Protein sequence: CASGTGVTGELFF.

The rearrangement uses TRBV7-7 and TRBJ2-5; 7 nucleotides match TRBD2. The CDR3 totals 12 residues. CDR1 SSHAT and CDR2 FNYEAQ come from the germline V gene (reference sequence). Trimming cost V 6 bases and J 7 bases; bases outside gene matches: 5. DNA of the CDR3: TGTGCCAGCAGTCCCACGGGGGGGACCCAGTACTTC. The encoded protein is CASSPTGGTQYF. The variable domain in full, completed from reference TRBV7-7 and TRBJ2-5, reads GAGVSQSPRYKVTKRGQDVTLRCDPISSHATLYWYQQALGQGPEFLTYFNYEAQPDKSGLPSDRFSAERPEGSISTLTIQRTEQRDSAMYRCASSPTGGTQYFGPGTRLLVL.

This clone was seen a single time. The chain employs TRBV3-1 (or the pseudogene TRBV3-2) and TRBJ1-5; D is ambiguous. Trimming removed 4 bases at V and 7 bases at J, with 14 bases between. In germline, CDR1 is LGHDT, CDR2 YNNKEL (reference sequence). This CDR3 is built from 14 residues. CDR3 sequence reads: CASSRSLLRQPQHF. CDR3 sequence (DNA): TGTGCCAGCAGCCGGAGTTTATTACGGCAGCCCCAGCATTTT.

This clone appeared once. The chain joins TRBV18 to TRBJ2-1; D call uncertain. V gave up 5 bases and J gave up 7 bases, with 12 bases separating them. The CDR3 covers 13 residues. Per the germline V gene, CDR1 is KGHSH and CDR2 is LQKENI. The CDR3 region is CASSGNSANEQFF. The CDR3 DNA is TGTGCCAGCTCAGGTAACAGTGCTAATGAGCAGTTCTTC. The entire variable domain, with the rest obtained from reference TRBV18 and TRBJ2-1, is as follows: NAGVMQNPRHLVRRRGQEARLRCSPMKGHSHVYWYRQLPEEGLKFMVYLQKENIIDESGMPKERFSAEFPKEGPSILRIQQVVRGDSAAYFCASSGNSANEQFFGPGTRLTVL.

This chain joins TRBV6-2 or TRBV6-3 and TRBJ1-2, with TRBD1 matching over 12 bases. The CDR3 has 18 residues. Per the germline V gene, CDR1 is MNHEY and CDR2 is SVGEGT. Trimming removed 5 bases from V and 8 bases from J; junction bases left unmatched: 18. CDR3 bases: TGTGCCAGCAGTCCAGCGCCGGGACAGGGGGCTTTGGTGTGGGGCTACACCTTC. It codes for CASSPAPGQGALVWGYTF.

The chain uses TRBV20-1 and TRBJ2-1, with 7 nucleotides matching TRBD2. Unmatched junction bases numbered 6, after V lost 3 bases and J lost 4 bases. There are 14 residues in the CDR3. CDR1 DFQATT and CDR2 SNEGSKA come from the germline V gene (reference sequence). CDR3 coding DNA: TGCAGTGCTAGTCGCGGGAGTTTATACAATGAGCAGTTCTTC. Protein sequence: CSASRGSLYNEQFF.

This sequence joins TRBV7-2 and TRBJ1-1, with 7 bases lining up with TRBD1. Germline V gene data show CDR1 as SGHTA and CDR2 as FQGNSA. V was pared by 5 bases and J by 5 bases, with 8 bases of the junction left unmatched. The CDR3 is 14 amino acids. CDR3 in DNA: TGTGCCAGCAGCCTTTACAGGGGTCGAACTGAAGCTTTCTTT. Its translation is CASSLYRGRTEAFF. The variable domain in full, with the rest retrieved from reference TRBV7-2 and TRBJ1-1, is GAGVSQSPSNKVTEKGKDVELRCDPISGHTALYWYRQSLGQGLEFLIYFQGNSAPDKSGLPSDRFSAERTGGSVSTLTIQRTQQEDSAVYLCASSLYRGRTEAFFGQGTRLTVV.

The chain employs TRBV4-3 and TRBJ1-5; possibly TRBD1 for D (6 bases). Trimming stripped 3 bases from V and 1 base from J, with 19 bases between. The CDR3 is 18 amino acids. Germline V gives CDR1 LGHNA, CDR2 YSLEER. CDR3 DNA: TGCGCCAGCAGCCAGGACACCCGGGACACCTTGAGCAATCAGCCCCAGCATTTT. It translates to CASSQDTRDTLSNQPQHF.

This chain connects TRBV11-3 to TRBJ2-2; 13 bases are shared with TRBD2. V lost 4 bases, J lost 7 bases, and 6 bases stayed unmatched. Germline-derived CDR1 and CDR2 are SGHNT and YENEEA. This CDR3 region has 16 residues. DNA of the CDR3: TGTGCCAGCAGCTCCCTGACTAGCGGGAGGTACGGGGAGCTGTTTTTT. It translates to CASSSLTSGRYGELFF.

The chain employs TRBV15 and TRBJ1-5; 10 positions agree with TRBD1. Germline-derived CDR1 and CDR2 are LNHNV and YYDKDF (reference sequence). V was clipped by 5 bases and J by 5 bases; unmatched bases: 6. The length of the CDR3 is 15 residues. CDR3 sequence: CATSSQTGGHQPQHF. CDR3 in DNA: TGTGCCACCAGCTCCCAGACAGGGGGCCATCAGCCCCAGCATTTT.

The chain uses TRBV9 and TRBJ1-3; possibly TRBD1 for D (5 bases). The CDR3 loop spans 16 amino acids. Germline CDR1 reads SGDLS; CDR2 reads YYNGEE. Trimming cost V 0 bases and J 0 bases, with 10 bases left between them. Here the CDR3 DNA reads TGTGCCAGCAGCGTAGGAATACAGGTCTCTGGAAACACCATATATTTT. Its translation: CASSVGIQVSGNTIYF.

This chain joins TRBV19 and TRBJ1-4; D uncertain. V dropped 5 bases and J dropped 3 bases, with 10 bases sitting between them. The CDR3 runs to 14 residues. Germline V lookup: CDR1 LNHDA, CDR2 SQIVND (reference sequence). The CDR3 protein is CASSSGTSNEKLFF. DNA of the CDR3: TGTGCCAGTAGTTCAGGAACCTCTAATGAAAAACTGTTTTTT. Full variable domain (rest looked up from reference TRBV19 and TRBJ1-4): DGGITQSPKYLFRKEGQNVTLSCEQNLNHDAMYWYRQDPGQGLRLIYYSQIVNDFQKGDIAEGYSVSREKKESFPLTVTSAQKNPTAFYLCASSSGTSNEKLFFGSGTQLSVL.